Sequencing of this T cell receptor beta chain was carried out in a study of T-cell memory formation after mild COVID-19. Across the whole study: Largely donor-specific TCR clusters were found.

Study-level results: Cross-reactive memory seemingly joined, as some responding clones were found in pre-infection memory.

CDR1 is SGHTA, CDR2 FQGNSA, per germline. The CDR3 loop spans 16 amino acids. Trimming removed 8 bases from V and 6 bases from J; junction bases left unmatched: 13. In TCRdb, the 5' RACE reads were re-called with MiXCR into one record per CDR3 protein. Of 580,000 or so distinct CDR3 sequences in the sample, approximately 15% were seen once. A note on this clonotype: Its antigen is still unknown.

Input material: PBMCs or a T cell subset sorted from them (not recorded which). The genes are TRBV7-2 and TRBJ2-1, with 10 positions matching TRBD2. The sequence was collected from an adult woman who had mild COVID-19 (a few samples of this study predate the infection). Cell type and time point are not known. The CDR3 sequence is CASRPRAGGPSNEQFF. In nucleotides, the CDR3 is TGTGCCAGCCGCCCAAGAGCGGGAGGGCCAAGCAATGAGCAGTTCTTC.